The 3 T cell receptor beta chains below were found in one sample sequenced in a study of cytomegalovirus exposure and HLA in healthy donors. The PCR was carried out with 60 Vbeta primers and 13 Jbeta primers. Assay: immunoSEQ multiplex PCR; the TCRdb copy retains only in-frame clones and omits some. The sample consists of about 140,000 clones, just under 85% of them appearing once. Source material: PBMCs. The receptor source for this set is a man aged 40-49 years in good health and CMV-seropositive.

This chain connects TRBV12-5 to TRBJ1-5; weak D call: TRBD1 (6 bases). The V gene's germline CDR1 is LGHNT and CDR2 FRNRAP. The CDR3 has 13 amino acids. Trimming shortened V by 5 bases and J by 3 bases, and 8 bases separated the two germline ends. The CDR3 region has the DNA TGTGCTAGTGGTAGGGACACCAATCAGCCCCAGCATTTT. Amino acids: CASGRDTNQPQHF. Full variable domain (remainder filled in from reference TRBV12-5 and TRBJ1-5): DARVTQTPRHKVTEMGQEVTMRCQPILGHNTVFWYRQTMMQGLELLAYFRNRAPLDDSGMPKDRFSAEMPDATLATLKIQPSEPRDSAVYFCASGRDTNQPQHFGDGTRLSIL.

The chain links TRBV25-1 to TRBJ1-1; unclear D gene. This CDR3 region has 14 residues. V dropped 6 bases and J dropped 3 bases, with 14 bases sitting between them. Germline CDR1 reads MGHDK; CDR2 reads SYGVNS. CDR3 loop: CASSDGASYTEAFF. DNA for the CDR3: TGTGCCAGCAGCGATGGAGCGTCTTACACTGAAGCTTTCTTT.

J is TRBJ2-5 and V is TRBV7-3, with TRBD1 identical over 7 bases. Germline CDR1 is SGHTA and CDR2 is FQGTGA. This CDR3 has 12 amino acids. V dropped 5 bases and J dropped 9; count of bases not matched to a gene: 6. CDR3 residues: CASSHTGAAQYF. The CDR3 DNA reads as TGTGCCAGCAGCCACACAGGGGCGGCCCAGTACTTC.